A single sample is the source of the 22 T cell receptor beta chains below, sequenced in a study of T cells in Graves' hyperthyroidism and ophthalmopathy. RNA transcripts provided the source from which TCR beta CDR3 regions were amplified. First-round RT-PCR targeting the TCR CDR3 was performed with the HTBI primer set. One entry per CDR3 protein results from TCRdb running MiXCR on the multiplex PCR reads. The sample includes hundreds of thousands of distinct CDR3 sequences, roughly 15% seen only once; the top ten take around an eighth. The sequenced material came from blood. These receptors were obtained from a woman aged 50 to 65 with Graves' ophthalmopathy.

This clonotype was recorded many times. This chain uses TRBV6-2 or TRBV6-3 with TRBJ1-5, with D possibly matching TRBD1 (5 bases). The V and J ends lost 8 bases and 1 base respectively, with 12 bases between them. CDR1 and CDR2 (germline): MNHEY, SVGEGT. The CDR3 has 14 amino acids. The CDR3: CASPTAGSNQPQHF. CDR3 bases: TGTGCCAGCCCCACGGCAGGGAGCAATCAGCCCCAGCATTTT.

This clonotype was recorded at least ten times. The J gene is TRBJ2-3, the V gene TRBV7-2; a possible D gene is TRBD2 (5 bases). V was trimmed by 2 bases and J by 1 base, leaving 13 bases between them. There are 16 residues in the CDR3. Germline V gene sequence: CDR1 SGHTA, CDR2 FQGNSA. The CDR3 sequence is CASSLISGWGTDTQYF. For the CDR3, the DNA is TGTGCCAGCAGCTTAATATCGGGATGGGGCACAGATACGCAGTATTTT.

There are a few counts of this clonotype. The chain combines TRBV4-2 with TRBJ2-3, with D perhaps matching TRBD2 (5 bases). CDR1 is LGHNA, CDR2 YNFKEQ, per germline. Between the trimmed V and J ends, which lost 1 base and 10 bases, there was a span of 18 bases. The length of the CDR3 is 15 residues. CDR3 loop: CASSQGVGSVRAQYF. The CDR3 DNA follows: TGTGCCAGCAGCCAAGGAGTTGGTAGCGTAAGAGCGCAGTATTTT.

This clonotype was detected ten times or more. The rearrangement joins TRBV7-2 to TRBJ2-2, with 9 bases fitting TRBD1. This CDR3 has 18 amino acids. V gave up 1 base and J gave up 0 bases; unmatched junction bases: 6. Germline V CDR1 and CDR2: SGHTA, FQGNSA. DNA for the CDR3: TGTGCCAGCAGCTTAGTGGTCTGGACAGGGGCGAACACCGGGGAGCTGTTTTTT. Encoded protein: CASSLVVWTGANTGELFF.

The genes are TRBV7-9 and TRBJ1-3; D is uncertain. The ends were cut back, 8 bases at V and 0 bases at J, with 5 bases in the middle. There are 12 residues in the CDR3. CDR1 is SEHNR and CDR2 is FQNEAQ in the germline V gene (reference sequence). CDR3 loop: CASAPSGNTIYF. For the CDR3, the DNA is TGTGCCAGCGCCCCCTCTGGAAACACCATATATTTT.

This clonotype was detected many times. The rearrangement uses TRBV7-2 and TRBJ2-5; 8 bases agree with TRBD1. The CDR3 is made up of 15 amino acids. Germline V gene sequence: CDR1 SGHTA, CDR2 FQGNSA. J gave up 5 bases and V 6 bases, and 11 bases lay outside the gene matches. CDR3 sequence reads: CASSPGGVLWETQYF. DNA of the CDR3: TGTGCCAGCAGTCCAGGGGGCGTCCTCTGGGAGACCCAGTACTTC.

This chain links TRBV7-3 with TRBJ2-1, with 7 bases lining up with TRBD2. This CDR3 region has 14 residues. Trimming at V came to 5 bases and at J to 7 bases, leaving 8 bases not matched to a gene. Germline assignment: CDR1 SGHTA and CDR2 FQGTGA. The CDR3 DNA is TGTGCCAGCAGCCCTTGGACTAGTGGTAATGAGCAGTTCTTC. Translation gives CASSPWTSGNEQFF.

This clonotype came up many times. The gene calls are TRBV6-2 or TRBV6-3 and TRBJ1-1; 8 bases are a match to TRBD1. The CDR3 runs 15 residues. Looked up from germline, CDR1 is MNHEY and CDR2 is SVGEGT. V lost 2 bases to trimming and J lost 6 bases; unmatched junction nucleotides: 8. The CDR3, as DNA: TGTGCCAGCAGTTACGGGGGACAGGTAGCGGCTGAAGCTTTCTTT. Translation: CASSYGGQVAAEAFF.

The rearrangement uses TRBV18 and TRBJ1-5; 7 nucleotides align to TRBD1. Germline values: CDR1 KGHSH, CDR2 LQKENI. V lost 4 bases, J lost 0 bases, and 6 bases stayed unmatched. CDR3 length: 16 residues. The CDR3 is CASSRATGDSNQPQHF. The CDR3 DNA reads TGTGCCAGCTCACGCGCAACAGGGGATAGCAATCAGCCCCAGCATTTT.

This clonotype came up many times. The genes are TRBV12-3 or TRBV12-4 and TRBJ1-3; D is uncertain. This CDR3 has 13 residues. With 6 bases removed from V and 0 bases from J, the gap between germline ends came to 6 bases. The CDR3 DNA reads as TGTGCCAGCAGCTACAGCTCTGGAAACACCATATATTTT. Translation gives CASSYSSGNTIYF.

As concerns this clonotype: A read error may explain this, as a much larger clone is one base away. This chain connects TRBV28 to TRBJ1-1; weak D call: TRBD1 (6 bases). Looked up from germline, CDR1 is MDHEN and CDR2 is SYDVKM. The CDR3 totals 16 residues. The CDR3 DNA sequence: TGTGCCAACAGTGTCGACATACAGGGAGGGAACACTGAAGCTTTCTTT. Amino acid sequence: CANSVDIQGGNTEAFF. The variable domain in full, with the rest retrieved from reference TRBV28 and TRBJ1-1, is DVKVTQSSRYLVKRTGEKVFLECVQDMDHENMFWYRQDPGLGLRLIYFSYDVKMKEKGDIPEGYSVSREKKERFSLILESASTNQTSMYLCANSVDIQGGNTEAFFGQGTRLTVV.

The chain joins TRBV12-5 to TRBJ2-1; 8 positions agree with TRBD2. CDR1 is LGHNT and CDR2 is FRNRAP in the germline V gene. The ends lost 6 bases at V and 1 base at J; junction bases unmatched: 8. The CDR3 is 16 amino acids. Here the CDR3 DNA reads TGTGCTAGTGGCCCGGGGGGGGGGCTGTCCTACAATGAGCAGTTCTTC. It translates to CASGPGGGLSYNEQFF.

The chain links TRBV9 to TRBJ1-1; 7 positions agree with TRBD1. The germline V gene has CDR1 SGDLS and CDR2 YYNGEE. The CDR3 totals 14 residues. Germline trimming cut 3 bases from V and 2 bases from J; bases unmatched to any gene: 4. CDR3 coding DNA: TGTGCCAGCAGCGAGACAGGGCCAAACACTGAAGCTTTCTTT. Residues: CASSETGPNTEAFF.

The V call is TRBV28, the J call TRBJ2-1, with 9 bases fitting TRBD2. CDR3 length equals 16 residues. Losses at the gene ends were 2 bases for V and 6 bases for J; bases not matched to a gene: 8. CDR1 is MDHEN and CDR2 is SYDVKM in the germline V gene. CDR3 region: CASSLVASGEPNEQFF. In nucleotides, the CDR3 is TGTGCCAGCAGTTTAGTGGCTAGCGGGGAGCCCAATGAGCAGTTCTTC.

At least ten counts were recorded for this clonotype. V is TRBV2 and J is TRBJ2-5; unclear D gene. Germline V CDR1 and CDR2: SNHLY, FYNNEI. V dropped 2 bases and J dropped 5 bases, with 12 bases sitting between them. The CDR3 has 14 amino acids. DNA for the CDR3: TGTGCCAGCAGTGAATTTGGGGTAGGGGAGACCCAGTACTTC. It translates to CASSEFGVGETQYF.

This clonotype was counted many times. CDR3 sequence: CASSPSDSGANVLTF. CDR3 nucleotides: TGTGCCAGCTCACCGTCAGACTCTGGGGCCAACGTCCTGACTTTC. This chain connects TRBV18 to TRBJ2-6; D gene ambiguous. Between the trimmed V and J ends, which lost 3 bases and 0 bases, there was a span of 6 bases. From germline, CDR1 is KGHSH and CDR2 LQKENI. This CDR3 is built from 15 residues.

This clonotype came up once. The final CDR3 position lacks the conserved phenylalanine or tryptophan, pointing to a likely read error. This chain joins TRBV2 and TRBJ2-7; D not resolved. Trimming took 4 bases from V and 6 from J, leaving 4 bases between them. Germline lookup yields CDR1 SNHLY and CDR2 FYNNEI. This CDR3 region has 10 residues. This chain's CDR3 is CASSGSEQYL. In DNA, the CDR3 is TGTGCCAGCAGTGGTAGCGAGCAGTACCTC.

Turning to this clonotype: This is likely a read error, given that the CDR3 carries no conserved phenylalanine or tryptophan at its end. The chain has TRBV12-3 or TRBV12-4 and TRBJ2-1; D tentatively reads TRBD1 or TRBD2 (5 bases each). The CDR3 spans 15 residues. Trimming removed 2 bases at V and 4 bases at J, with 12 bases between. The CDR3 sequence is CASSLPGTIYNEQFS. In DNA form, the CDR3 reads TGTGCCAGCAGTTTACCTGGGACGATTTACAATGAGCAGTTCTCC.

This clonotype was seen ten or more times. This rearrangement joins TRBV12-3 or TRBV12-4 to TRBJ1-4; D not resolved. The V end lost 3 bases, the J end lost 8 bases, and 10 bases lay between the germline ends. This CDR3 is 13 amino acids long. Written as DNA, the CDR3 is TGTGCCAGCAGTTTCTCGTCTGTCGAAAAACTGTTTTTT. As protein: CASSFSSVEKLFF.

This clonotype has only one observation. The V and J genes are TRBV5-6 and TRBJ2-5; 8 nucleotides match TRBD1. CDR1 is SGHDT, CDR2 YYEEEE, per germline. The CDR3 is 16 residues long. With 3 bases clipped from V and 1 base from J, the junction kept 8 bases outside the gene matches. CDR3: CASSSIGQGRQETQYF. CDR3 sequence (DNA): TGTGCCAGCAGCTCCATCGGACAGGGCCGCCAAGAGACCCAGTACTTC. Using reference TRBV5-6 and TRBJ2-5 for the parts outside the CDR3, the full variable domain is DAGVTQSPTHLIKTRGQQVTLRCSPKSGHDTVSWYQQALGQGPQFIFQYYEEEERQRGNFPDRFSGHQFPNYSSELNVNALLLGDSALYLCASSSIGQGRQETQYFGPGTRLLVL.

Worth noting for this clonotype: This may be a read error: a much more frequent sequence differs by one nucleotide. CDR3 amino acids: CSVGYLGRTDMQYF. The CDR3 DNA sequence: TGCAGCGTTGGATATTTAGGACGCACAGATATGCAGTATTTT. This chain connects TRBV29-1 to TRBJ2-3; D gene uncertain. The length of the CDR3 is 14 residues. Germline assignment: CDR1 SQVTM and CDR2 ANQGSEA.

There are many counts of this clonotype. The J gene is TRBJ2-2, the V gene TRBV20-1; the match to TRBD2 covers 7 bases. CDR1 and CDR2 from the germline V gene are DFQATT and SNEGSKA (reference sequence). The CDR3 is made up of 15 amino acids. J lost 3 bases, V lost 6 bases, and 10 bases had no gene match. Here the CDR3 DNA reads TGCAGTGCCGCGACTGGGGGGGACGACACCGGGGAGCTGTTTTTT. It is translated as CSAATGGDDTGELFF.